The clone carrying this T cell receptor beta chain appeared a single time. What it recognizes is unknown. A read error is possible here, since a much larger clone lies one base away. TCRdb processed the 5' RACE reads anew with MiXCR; each CDR3 protein has one entry. This table holds about 9,800 distinct CDR3 sequences, around 8.7% found once. This entry is derived from a study of spatial heterogeneity in lung cancer. Study-wide results and limits: Tumors with more nonsynonymous mutations had more expanded intratumoral alpha and beta TCRs.

Time point noted: sample taken at primary tumor resection. Germline assignment: CDR1 SEHNR and CDR2 FQNEAQ (reference sequence). The CDR3 extends over 15 amino acids. The rearrangement joins TRBV7-9 to TRBJ2-1; 9 nucleotides match TRBD1. Sequenced here: lung tumor tissue, sampled at surgery. This sequence originates from a female donor with early-stage non-small cell lung cancer. CDR3: CAGSLAGTGIHEQFF. The DNA for the CDR3 is TGTGCCGGCAGCTTAGCCGGGACAGGGATCCATGAGCAGTTCTTC.